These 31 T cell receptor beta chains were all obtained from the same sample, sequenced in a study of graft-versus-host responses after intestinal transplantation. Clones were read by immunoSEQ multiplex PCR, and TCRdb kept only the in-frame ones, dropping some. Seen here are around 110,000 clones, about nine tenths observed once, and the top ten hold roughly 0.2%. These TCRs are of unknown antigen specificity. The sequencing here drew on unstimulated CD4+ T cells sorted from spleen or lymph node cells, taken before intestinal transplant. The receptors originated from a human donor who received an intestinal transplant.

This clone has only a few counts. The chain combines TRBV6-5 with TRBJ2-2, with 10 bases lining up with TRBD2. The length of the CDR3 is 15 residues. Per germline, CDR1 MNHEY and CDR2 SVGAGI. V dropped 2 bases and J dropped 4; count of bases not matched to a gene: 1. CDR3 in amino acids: CASSYGLAVTGELFF. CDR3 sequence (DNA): TGTGCCAGCAGTTACGGACTAGCGGTCACCGGGGAGCTGTTTTTT.

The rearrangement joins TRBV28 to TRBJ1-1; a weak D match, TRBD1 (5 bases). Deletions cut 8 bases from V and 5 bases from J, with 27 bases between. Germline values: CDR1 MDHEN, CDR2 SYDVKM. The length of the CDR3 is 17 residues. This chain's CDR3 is CASLSYGGSGKRTEAFF. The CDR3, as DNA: TGTGCCAGCCTATCTTATGGGGGGTCGGGGAAGCGGACTGAAGCTTTCTTT.

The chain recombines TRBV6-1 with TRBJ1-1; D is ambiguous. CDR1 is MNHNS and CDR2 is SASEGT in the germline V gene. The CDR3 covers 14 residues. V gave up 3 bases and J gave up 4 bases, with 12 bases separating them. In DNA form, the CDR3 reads TGTGCCAGCAGTGACACCCTAGGACTCACTGAAGCTTTCTTT. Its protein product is CASSDTLGLTEAFF.

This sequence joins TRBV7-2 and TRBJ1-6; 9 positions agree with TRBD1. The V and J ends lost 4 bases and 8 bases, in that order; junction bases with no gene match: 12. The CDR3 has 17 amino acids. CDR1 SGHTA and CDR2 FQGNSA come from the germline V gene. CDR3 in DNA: TGTGCCAGCAGCTCCACAGGGGGCGGACCCTCCTATTCACCCCTCCACTTT. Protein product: CASSSTGGGPSYSPLHF.

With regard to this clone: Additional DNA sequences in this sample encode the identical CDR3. The CDR3 bases are TGTGCCAGTAGTATACAAGGAGGGAACACTGAAGCTTTCTTT. This encodes CASSIQGGNTEAFF. This rearrangement joins TRBV19 to TRBJ1-1; D is undetermined. CDR3 size: 14 residues. With 2 bases removed from V and 1 base from J, the gap between germline ends came to 8 bases. Per the germline V gene, CDR1 is LNHDA and CDR2 is SQIVND (reference sequence). The variable domain in full, with the rest retrieved from reference TRBV19 and TRBJ1-1, is DGGITQSPKYLFRKEGQNVTLSCEQNLNHDAMYWYRQDPGQGLRLIYYSQIVNDFQKGDIAEGYSVSREKKESFPLTVTSAQKNPTAFYLCASSIQGGNTEAFFGQGTRLTVV.

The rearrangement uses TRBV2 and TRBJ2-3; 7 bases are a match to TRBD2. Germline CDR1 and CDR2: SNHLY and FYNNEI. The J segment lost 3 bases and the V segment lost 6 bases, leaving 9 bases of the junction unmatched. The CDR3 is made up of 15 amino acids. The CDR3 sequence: CASRRGGRGTDTQYF. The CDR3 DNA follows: TGTGCCAGCAGGCGGGGCGGGAGAGGGACAGATACGCAGTATTTT. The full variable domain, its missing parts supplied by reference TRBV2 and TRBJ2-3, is EPEVTQTPSHQVTQMGQEVILRCVPISNHLYFYWYRQILGQKVEFLVSFYNNEISEKSEIFDDQFSVERPDGSNFTLKIRSTKLEDSAMYFCASRRGGRGTDTQYFGPGTRLTVL.

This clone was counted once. CDR3 in DNA: TGTGCCATCGGGACTAGCGGGAGACCCACAGATACGCAGTATTTT. Protein product: CAIGTSGRPTDTQYF. The J gene is TRBJ2-3, the V gene TRBV10-3; 14 bases align to TRBD2. The trim removed 8 bases at V and 2 bases at J, leaving 3 bases unmatched. CDR3 length: 15 amino acids. Germline V gene sequence: CDR1 ENHRY, CDR2 SYGVKD.

In DNA form, the CDR3 reads TGTGCCAGCAGTGAACTGTCGGGCACTGAAGCTTTCTTT. Protein product: CASSELSGTEAFF. The chain recombines TRBV6-1 with TRBJ1-1; D remains ambiguous. The V and J ends lost 2 bases and 4 bases respectively, with 8 bases between them. The CDR3 covers 13 residues. CDR1 and CDR2 (germline): MNHNS, SASEGT.

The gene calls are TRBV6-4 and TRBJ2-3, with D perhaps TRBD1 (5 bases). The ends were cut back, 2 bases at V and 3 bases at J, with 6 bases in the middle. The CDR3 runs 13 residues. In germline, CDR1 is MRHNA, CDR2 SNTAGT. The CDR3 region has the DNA TGTGCCAGCAGTGACCAGGGAACAGATACGCAGTATTTT. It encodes CASSDQGTDTQYF.

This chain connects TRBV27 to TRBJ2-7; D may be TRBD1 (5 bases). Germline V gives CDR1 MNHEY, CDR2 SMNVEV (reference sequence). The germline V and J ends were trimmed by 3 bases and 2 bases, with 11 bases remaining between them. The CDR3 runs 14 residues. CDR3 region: CASSFHSGTYEQYF. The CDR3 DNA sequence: TGTGCCAGCAGTTTTCATTCAGGGACCTACGAGCAGTACTTC.

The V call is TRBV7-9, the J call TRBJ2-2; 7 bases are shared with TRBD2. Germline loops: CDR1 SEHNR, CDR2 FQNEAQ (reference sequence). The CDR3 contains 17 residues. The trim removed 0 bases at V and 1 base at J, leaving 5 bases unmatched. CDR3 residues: CASSLAIAGENTGELFF. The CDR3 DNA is TGTGCCAGCAGCTTAGCGATTGCGGGGGAGAACACCGGGGAGCTGTTTTTT.

The CDR3: CASSFIRAEYGYTF. The CDR3 DNA sequence: TGTGCCAGCAGCTTCATCAGGGCCGAATATGGCTACACCTTC. J is TRBJ1-2 and V is TRBV5-6, with a possible D match to TRBD1 (5 bases). Germline CDR1 reads SGHDT; CDR2 reads YYEEEE. The CDR3 sequence is 14 residues long. V gave up 2 bases and J gave up 5 bases, with 13 bases separating them.

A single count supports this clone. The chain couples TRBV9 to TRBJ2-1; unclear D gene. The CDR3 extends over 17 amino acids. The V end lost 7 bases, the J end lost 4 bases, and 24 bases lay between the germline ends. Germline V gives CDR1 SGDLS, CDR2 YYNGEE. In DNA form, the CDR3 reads TGTGCCAGCGGCCCATTAACCGCGGATCGCCCGTACAATGAGCAGTTCTTC. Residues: CASGPLTADRPYNEQFF.

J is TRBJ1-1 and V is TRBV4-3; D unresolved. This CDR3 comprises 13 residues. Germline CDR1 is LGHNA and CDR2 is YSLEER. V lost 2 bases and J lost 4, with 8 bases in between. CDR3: CASSQSEGTEAFF. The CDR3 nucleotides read TGCGCCAGCAGCCAATCAGAGGGCACTGAAGCTTTCTTT.

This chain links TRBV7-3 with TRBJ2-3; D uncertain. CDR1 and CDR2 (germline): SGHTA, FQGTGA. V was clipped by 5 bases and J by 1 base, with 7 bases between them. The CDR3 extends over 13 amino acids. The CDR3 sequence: CASSAQGTDTQYF. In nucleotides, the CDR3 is TGTGCCAGCAGCGCCCAGGGCACAGATACGCAGTATTTT. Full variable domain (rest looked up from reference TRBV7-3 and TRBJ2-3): GAGVSQTPSNKVTEKGKYVELRCDPISGHTALYWYRQSLGQGPEFLIYFQGTGAADDSGLPNDRFFAVRPEGSVSTLKIQRTERGDSAVYLCASSAQGTDTQYFGPGTRLTVL.

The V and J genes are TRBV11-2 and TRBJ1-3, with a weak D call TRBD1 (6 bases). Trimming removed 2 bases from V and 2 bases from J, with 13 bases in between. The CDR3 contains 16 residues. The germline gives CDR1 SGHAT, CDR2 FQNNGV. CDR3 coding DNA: TGTGCCAGCAGCTTAATACAGGGCTCCACTGGAAACACCATATATTTT. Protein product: CASSLIQGSTGNTIYF.

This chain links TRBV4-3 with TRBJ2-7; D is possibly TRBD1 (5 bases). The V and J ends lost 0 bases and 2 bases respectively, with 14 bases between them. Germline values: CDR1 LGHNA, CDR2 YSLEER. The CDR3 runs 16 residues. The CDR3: CASSQEVGGATYEQYF. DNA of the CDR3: TGCGCCAGCAGCCAAGAAGTGGGTGGGGCCACCTACGAGCAGTACTTC.

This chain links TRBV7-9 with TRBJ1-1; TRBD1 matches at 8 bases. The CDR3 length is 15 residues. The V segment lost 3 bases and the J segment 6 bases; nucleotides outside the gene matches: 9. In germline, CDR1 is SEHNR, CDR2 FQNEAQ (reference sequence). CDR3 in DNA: TGTGCCAGCAGCTTCACCGGACAGGGAGGATCTGAAGCTTTCTTT. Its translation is CASSFTGQGGSEAFF.

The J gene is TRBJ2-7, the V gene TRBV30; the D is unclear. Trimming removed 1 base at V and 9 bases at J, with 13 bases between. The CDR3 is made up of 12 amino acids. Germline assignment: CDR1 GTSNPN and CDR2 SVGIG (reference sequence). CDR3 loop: CAWSGPPRVQYF. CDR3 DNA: TGTGCCTGGAGTGGGCCCCCCCGTGTGCAGTACTTC.

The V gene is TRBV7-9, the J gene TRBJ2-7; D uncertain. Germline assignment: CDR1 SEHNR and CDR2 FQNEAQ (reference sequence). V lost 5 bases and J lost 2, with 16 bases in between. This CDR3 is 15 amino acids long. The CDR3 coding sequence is TGTGCCAGCAGCGAAGGAGCGTCTAGGACCTACGAGCAGTACTTC. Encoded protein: CASSEGASRTYEQYF. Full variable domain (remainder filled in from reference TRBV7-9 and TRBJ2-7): DTGVSQNPRHKITKRGQNVTFRCDPISEHNRLYWYRQTLGQGPEFLTYFQNEAQLEKSRLLSDRFSAERPKGSFSTLEIQRTEQGDSAMYLCASSEGASRTYEQYFGPGTRLTVT.

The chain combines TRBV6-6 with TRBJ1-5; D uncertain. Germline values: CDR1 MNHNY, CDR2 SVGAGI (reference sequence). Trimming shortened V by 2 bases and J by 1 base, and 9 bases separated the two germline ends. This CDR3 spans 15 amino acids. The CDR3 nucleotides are TGTGCCAGCAGTTACGTGGCTGAAAGCAATCAGCCCCAGCATTTT. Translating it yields CASSYVAESNQPQHF.

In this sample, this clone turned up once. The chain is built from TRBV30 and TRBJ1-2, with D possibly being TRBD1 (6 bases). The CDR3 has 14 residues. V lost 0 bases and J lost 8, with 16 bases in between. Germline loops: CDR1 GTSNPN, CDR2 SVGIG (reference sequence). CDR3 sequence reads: CAWSVRGRGGGYTF. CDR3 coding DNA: TGTGCCTGGAGTGTACGGGGCAGGGGTGGAGGCTACACCTTC.

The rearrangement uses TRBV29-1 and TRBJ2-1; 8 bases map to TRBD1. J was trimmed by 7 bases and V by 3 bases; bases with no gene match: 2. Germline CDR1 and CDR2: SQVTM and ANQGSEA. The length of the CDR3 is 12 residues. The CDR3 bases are TGCAGCGTTGACAGGGGGCGGAATGAGCAGTTCTTC. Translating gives CSVDRGRNEQFF.

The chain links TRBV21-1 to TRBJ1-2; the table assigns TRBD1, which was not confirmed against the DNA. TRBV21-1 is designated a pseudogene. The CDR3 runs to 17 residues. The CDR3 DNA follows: TGTGCCAGCAGCAAAGTAGGGGTTTTCCCCTTCAACTATGGCTACACCTTC. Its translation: CASSKVGVFPFNYGYTF.

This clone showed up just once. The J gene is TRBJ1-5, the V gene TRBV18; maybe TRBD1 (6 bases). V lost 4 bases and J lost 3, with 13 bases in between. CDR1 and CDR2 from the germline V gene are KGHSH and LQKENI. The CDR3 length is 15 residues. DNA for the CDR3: TGTGCCAGCTCACTACAGGGAGTTACCAATCAGCCCCAGCATTTT. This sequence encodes CASSLQGVTNQPQHF.

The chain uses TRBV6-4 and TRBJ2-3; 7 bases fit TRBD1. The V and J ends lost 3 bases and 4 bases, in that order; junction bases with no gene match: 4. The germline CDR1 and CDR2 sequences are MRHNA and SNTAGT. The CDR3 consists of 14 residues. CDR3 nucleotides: TGTGCCAGCAGTGAACAGGGGTTCCCAGATACGCAGTATTTT. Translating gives CASSEQGFPDTQYF.

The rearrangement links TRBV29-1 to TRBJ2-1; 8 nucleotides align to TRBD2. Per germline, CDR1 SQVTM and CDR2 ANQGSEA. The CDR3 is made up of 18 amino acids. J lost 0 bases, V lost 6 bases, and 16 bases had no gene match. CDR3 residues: CSVAVFGRGQSSYNEQFF. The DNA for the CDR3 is TGCAGCGTGGCTGTGTTCGGGAGGGGTCAAAGCTCCTACAATGAGCAGTTCTTC.

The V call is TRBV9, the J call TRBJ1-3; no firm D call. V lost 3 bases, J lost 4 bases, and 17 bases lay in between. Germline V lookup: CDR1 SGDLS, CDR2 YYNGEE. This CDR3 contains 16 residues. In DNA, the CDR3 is TGTGCCAGCAGCGGTTCGGCGGGGATTTTGGGAAACACCATATATTTT. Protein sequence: CASSGSAGILGNTIYF. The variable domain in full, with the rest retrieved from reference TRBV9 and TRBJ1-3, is DSGVTQTPKHLITATGQRVTLRCSPRSGDLSVYWYQQSLDQGLQFLIQYYNGEERAKGNILERFSAQQFPDLHSELNLSSLELGDSALYFCASSGSAGILGNTIYFGEGSWLTVV.

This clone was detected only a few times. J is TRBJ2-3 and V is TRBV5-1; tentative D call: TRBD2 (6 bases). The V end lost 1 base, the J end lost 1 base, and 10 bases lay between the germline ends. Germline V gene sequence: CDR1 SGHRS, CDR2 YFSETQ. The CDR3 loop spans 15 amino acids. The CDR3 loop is CASSLMASGTDTQYF. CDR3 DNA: TGCGCCAGCAGCTTGATGGCTAGCGGCACAGATACGCAGTATTTT.

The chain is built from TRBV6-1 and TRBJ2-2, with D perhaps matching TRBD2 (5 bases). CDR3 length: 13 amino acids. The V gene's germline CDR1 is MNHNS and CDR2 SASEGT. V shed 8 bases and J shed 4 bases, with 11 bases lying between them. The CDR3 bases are TGTGCCAGCCGATGGACTCTCACCGGGGAGCTGTTTTTT. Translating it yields CASRWTLTGELFF.

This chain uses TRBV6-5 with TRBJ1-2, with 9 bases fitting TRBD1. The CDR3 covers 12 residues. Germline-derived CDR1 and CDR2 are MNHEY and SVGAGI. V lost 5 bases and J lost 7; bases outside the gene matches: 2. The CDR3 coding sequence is TGTGCCAGCAGTCGGGACAGGGTTGGCTACACCTTC. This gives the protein CASSRDRVGYTF.